This T cell receptor beta chain was captured in a study of regulatory T cells in long-lasting Graves disease. The study's findings and limits: The study found TRBV28, TRBJ1-2 and TRBJ2-5 favored in persistent disease.

Time point here: persistent/refractory GD, antithyroid drugs over 5 years with positive TRAb. PBMCs were the source of the RNA used for TCR sequencing. Points on this clonotype: Its matching antigen is unknown.

Per germline, CDR1 PRHDT and CDR2 FYEKMQ (reference sequence). This CDR3 comprises 18 residues. Trimming took off 5 bases at V and 5 bases at J, with 22 bases between the two ends. Through Arm-PCR of CDR3 regions and iRepertoire HTBI primers, TCR beta libraries were built. TCRdb processed the multiplex PCR reads anew with MiXCR; each CDR3 protein has one entry. The sample has about 660,000 distinct CDR3 sequences, around 32% seen once. The starting material was peripheral blood mononuclear cells (PBMCs), obtained when the disease was refractory, from a patient treated with antithyroid drugs. The TCR sequence derives from a female donor with Graves disease. The chain employs TRBV13 and TRBJ1-6; TRBD1 is a possible D gene (5 bases). The CDR3 here is CASSMRRWGAVDNSPLHF. The CDR3 DNA is TGTGCCAGCAGCATGCGAAGATGGGGCGCGGTAGATAATTCACCCCTCCACTTT.